These 6 T cell receptor beta chains were sequenced from one sample in a study of CD8 T cell repertoires and influenza. The study, taken as a whole, reports: Only about half of M1-specific TCRs carried the canonical 11-mer xRSx CDR3 beta motif. TRBV19 made up about 57.1% to 89.5% of M1-specific TCR beta sequences in every donor.

Between roughly 85 and 310 ng of total RNA was reverse transcribed into template cDNA. TCRdb's copy holds only in-frame clones and misses some; the assay was immunoSEQ multiplex PCR. The sample contains approximately 220 clones, about 17% of which appear only once. CD8 T cells were restimulated weekly for approximately 3 weeks with peptide-pulsed (approximately 1 uM) irradiated TAP-deficient T2 cells. Sequenced input: M1 dextramer-binding CD8+ T cells from cultured PBMCs. The subset is: CD8 T cells sorted as dextramer-positive for the influenza matrix M1 58-66 peptide. The origin of the receptors is an adult in good health.

This clone was seen more than once but under ten times. V and J are TRBV7-8 and TRBJ2-1, with a weak D call TRBD2 (5 bases). The CDR3 is made up of 11 amino acids. Germline V lookup: CDR1 SGHVS, CDR2 FQNEAQ. V gave up 8 bases and J gave up 3 bases, with 5 bases separating them. CDR3 DNA sequence: TGTGCCAGCCGGGGCTACAATGAGCAGTTCTTC. Amino acids: CASRGYNEQFF.

This clone is labeled as medium-sized (0.01 to 0.1%). CDR3 loop: CASSPGGGYAYGYTF. The CDR3 DNA sequence: TGTGCCAGTAGCCCGGGGGGGGGTTATGCCTATGGCTACACCTTC. V is TRBV19 and J is TRBJ1-2, with a possible D match to TRBD1 (5 bases). V was shortened by 6 bases and J by 4 bases, with 18 bases between the two germline ends. This CDR3 contains 15 residues. From germline, CDR1 is LNHDA and CDR2 SQIVND (reference sequence). Supplemented by reference TRBV19 and TRBJ1-2, the full variable domain reads DGGITQSPKYLFRKEGQNVTLSCEQNLNHDAMYWYRQDPGQGLRLIYYSQIVNDFQKGDIAEGYSVSREKKESFPLTVTSAQKNPTAFYLCASSPGGGYAYGYTFGSGTRLTVV.

The chain employs TRBV30 and TRBJ1-2; a possible D gene is TRBD1 (6 bases). V was shortened by 7 bases and J by 9 bases, with 15 bases between the two germline ends. Germline-derived CDR1 and CDR2 are GTSNPN and SVGIG (reference sequence). The CDR3 is 11 residues long. CDR3 loop: CAFRGTQSYTF. CDR3 in DNA: TGTGCCTTCCGAGGGACACAGAGCTACACCTTC.

The chain joins TRBV14 to TRBJ2-3; 11 nucleotides agree with TRBD2. After removal of 4 bases from V and 0 bases from J, the junction contained 9 bases not matched to a gene. Looked up from germline, CDR1 is SGHDN and CDR2 is FVKESK. The CDR3 consists of 18 residues. CDR3 amino acids: CASSLRTSGPLSTDTQYF. As DNA, the CDR3 is TGTGCCAGCAGCCTAAGGACTAGCGGGCCCCTTAGCACAGATACGCAGTATTTT.

This clone has a count of ten or more. A read error is the likely source, as a far larger clone sits one nucleotide away. At the DNA level, this CDR3 is encoded by other sequences in the same sample as well. The chain uses TRBV30 and TRBJ1-2; no clear D gene. CDR1 is GTSNPN, CDR2 SVGIG, per germline (reference sequence). This CDR3 has 12 amino acids. Trimming left V 8 bases short and J 4 bases short, with 14 bases between. DNA for the CDR3: TGTGCCAGTAGTATCGGGAGCTATGGCTACACCTTC. This translates into CASSIGSYGYTF.

This clone is large by share. The chain recombines TRBV11-1 with TRBJ2-7, with D possibly being TRBD2 (6 bases). The germline V gene has CDR1 SGHAT and CDR2 FQDESV (reference sequence). This CDR3 spans 16 amino acids. The V end lost 4 bases, the J end lost 0 bases, and 16 bases lay between the germline ends. This CDR3 reads CASSSTTKDYSYEQYF. CDR3 DNA: TGTGCCAGCAGCTCAACAACTAAGGACTACTCCTACGAGCAGTACTTC.